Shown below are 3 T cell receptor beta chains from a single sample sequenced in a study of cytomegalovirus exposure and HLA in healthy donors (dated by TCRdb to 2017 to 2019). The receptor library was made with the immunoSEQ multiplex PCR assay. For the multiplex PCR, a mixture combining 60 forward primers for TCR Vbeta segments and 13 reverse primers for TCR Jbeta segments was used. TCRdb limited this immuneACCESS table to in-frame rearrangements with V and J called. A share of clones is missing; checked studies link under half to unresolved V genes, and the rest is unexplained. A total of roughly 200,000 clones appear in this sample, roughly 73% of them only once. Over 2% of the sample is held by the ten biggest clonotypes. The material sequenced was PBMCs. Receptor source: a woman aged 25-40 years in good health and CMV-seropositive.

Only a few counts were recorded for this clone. The CDR3 coding sequence is TGCGCCAGCAGCGCACAGGGGACAGGATCCTACAATGAGCAGTTCTTC. Its protein product is CASSAQGTGSYNEQFF. The V and J genes are TRBV5-1 and TRBJ2-1, with 8 bases matching TRBD1. The CDR3 covers 16 residues. In germline, CDR1 is SGHRS, CDR2 YFSETQ. V shed 4 bases and J 1 base; nucleotides not matched to a gene: 7.

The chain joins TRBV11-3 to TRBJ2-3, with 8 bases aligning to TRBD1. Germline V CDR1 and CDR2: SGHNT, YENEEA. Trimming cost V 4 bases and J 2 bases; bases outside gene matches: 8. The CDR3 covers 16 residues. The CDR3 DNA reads TGTGCCAGCAGCTCCCGACAGGGGAAAAACACAGATACGCAGTATTTT. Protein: CASSSRQGKNTDTQYF.

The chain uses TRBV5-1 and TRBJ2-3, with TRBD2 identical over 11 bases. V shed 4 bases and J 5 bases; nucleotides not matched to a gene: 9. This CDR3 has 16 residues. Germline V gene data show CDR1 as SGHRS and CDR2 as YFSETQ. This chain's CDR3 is CASSVRLAGSEDTQYF. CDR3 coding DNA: TGCGCCAGCAGCGTGCGACTAGCGGGATCGGAAGATACGCAGTATTTT.